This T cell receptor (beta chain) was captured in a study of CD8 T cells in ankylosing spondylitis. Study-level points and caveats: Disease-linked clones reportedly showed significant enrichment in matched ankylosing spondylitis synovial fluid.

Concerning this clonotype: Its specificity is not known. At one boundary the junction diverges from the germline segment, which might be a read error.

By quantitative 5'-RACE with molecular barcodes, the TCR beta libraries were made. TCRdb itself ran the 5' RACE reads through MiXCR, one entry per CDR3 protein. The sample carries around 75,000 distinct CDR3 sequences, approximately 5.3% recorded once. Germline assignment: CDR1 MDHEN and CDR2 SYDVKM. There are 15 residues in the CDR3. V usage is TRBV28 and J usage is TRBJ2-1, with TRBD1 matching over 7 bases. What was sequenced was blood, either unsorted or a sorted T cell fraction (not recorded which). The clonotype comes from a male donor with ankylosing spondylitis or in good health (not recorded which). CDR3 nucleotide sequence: TGTGCCAACAGTCCTAGGGACAGACCGTACAATGAGCAGTTCTTC. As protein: CANSPRDRPYNEQFF. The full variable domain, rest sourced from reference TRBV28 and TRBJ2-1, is DVKVTQSSRYLVKRTGEKVFLECVQDMDHENMFWYRQDPGLGLRLIYFSYDVKMKEKGDIPEGYSVSREKKERFSLILESASTNQTSMYLCANSPRDRPYNEQFFGPGTRLTVL.